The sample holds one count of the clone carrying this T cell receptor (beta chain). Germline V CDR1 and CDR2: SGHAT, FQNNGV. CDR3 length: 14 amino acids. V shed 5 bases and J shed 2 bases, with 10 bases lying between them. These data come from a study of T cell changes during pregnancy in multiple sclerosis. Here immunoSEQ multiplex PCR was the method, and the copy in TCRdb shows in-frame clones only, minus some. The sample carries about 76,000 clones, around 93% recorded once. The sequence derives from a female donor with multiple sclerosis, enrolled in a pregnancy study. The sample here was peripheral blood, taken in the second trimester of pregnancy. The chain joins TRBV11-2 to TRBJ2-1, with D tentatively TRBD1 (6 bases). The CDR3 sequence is CASSTWTAYNEQFF. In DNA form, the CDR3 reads TGTGCCAGCAGCACATGGACAGCCTACAATGAGCAGTTCTTC. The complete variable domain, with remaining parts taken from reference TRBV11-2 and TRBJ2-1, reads EAGVAQSPRYKIIEKRQSVAFWCNPISGHATLYWYQQILGQGPKLLIQFQNNGVVDDSQLPKDRFSAERLKGVDSTLKIQPAKLEDSAVYLCASSTWTAYNEQFFGPGTRLTVL.